The T cell receptor beta chain described here comes from a study of radiotherapy plus CTLA-4 blockade in lung cancer. About the study: The study recorded objective responses in roughly a sixth of patients and disease control in about 31%.

Chemo-refractory metastatic non-small-cell lung cancer patients received focal radiation with ipilimumab CTLA-4 blockade. Worth noting for this clone: Its antigen is still unknown.

Some clones are missing from TCRdb's copy, which holds only in-frame ones; the method was immunoSEQ multiplex PCR. In the table there are tens of thousands of clones, around 87% of which are singletons. Overall study results and limits: Expansion in blood of tumor-derived TCR clones was seen after radiotherapy plus ipilimumab. Early clone dynamics of blood T cells, plus interferon-beta, reportedly predicted response best.

The sequence derives from a human donor with non-small cell lung cancer that progressed on radiotherapy plus ipilimumab. The sample here was peripheral blood, taken from a patient treated with radiotherapy plus ipilimumab.

CDR3 sequence (DNA): TGTGCCAGCATACGCCAGGGCTCAGGGGGCGAGCAGTACTTC. It codes for CASIRQGSGGEQYF. The chain carries TRBV28 and TRBJ2-7; TRBD1 agrees at 7 bases. Trimming removed 7 bases from V and 6 bases from J; junction bases left unmatched: 12. The CDR3 has 14 residues. Germline CDR1 is MDHEN and CDR2 is SYDVKM.